A single sample is the source of the 13 T cell receptor beta chains below, sequenced in a study of blood T cell dynamics during melanoma immunotherapy. Noted time point: pre-treatment baseline. Sequenced by immunoSEQ multiplex PCR; TCRdb stores in-frame clones only, minus some. Of approximately 12,000 clones in the sample, just over 85% were seen once. Sample: blood, taken from a patient treated with checkpoint blockade. These receptors all stem from a human donor with melanoma.

CDR3 amino acids: CASSGRDRETQYF. The CDR3 DNA reads as TGTGCCAGCAGCGGCAGGGACCGCGAGACCCAGTACTTC. The chain employs TRBV7-2 and TRBJ2-5; the D gene could be TRBD1 or TRBD2 (5 bases each). Germline CDR1 SGHTA, CDR2 FQGNSA. V was cut by 5 bases and J by 5 bases, with 12 bases left in between. This CDR3 is 13 amino acids long.

The CDR3 nucleotides read TGCAGTGCTAGAGATCGAAGCGGGGCGTTCTTC. Translation gives CSARDRSGAFF. The chain employs TRBV20-1 and TRBJ2-1; 7 bases are shared with TRBD2. Germline V gene lookup returns CDR1 DFQATT and CDR2 SNEGSKA (reference sequence). J lost 15 bases, V lost 0 bases, and 5 bases had no gene match. The CDR3 spans 11 residues.

The DNA of the CDR3 is TGTGCCAGCAGCTTAGATGGGAAAACCTACAATGAGCAGTTCTTC. Protein product: CASSLDGKTYNEQFF. The rearrangement uses TRBV11-3 and TRBJ2-1; D is undetermined. From germline, CDR1 is SGHNT and CDR2 YENEEA. The V end was cut by 0 bases, the J end by 2 bases, with 8 bases between. CDR3 size: 15 residues.

The chain carries TRBV13 and TRBJ2-5; 11 bases match TRBD2. The end of the DNA aligns better with TRBJ2-7, so the J call may be wrong. The CDR3 contains 16 residues. CDR1 PRHDT and CDR2 FYEKMQ come from the germline V gene (reference sequence). CDR3 residues: CASSFGASGGTYEQYF. CDR3 DNA sequence: TGTGCCAGCAGCTTCGGGGCTAGCGGGGGGACCTACGAGCAGTACTTC.

The chain has TRBV7-9 and TRBJ1-2; 8 bases are a match to TRBD1. Germline loops: CDR1 SEHNR, CDR2 FQNEAQ (reference sequence). V shed 0 bases and J 8 bases; nucleotides not matched to a gene: 8. The CDR3 is 15 amino acids. CDR3 sequence: CASSLAQGAEEGYTF. CDR3 nucleotide sequence: TGTGCCAGCAGCTTAGCCCAGGGGGCTGAGGAAGGCTACACCTTC.

This clone has only a few counts. The V gene is TRBV19, the J gene TRBJ1-5, with D maybe TRBD1 (6 bases). Trimming took 9 bases from V and 1 from J, leaving 16 bases between them. Per germline, CDR1 LNHDA and CDR2 SQIVND (reference sequence). The CDR3 has 15 residues. The DNA for the CDR3 is TGTGCCAGCACACCTAAGGGACAAAGCAATCAGCCCCAGCATTTT. It specifies CASTPKGQSNQPQHF.

This sequence joins TRBV5-1 and TRBJ1-6, with D tentatively TRBD1 (5 bases). CDR1 is SGHRS, CDR2 YFSETQ, per germline. The V and J ends lost 2 bases and 11 bases respectively, with 14 bases between them. The CDR3 sequence is 14 residues long. Written as DNA, the CDR3 is TGCGCCAGCAGCTTTTCACCGGGGGAGACACCCCTCCACTTT. Its protein product is CASSFSPGETPLHF.

The V gene is TRBV7-9, the J gene TRBJ1-5, with D uncertain. CDR3 length: 16 residues. Germline V CDR1 and CDR2: SEHNR, FQNEAQ (reference sequence). V was cut by 5 bases and J by 0 bases, with 14 bases left in between. This chain's CDR3 is CASSLGKDYSNQPQHF. The DNA of the CDR3 is TGTGCCAGCAGCCTTGGGAAGGATTATAGCAATCAGCCCCAGCATTTT.

The chain carries TRBV5-5 and TRBJ1-2; unclear D gene. Looked up from germline, CDR1 is SGHKS and CDR2 is YYEKEE (reference sequence). The CDR3 is 14 residues long. Trimming removed 0 bases from V and 0 bases from J, with 6 bases in between. The CDR3 loop reads CASSLDLTNYGYTF. The DNA of the CDR3 is TGTGCCAGCAGCTTGGATCTCACTAACTATGGCTACACCTTC.

This clone was found once. The rearrangement joins TRBV27 to TRBJ1-4; no clear D gene. Trimming took 5 bases from V and 4 from J, leaving 8 bases between them. The CDR3 has 13 amino acids. The germline V gene has CDR1 MNHEY and CDR2 SMNVEV (reference sequence). CDR3 sequence (DNA): TGTGCCAGCAGTCCCGAGATTAATGAAAAACTGTTTTTT. This sequence encodes CASSPEINEKLFF.

The rearrangement joins TRBV2 to TRBJ2-2; 7 bases match TRBD1. The ends lost 7 bases at V and 7 bases at J; junction bases unmatched: 15. CDR1 is SNHLY and CDR2 is FYNNEI in the germline V gene. The CDR3 extends over 16 amino acids. CDR3 DNA sequence: TGTGCCAGCATTGGACAGGCCTTGGGTCAGAGCGGGGAGCTGTTTTTT. Translated: CASIGQALGQSGELFF.

This rearrangement joins TRBV10-3 to TRBJ1-3, with D unresolved. Germline CDR1 reads ENHRY; CDR2 reads SYGVKD. The CDR3 extends over 18 amino acids. V lost 0 bases and J 8 bases, leaving 23 bases between the germline ends. CDR3 in DNA: TGTGCCATCAGTGAGTCGGCAAGCGGGGAGCTCCGGCCGGACACCATATATTTT. As protein: CAISESASGELRPDTIYF.

This chain uses TRBV13 with TRBJ1-1; D might be TRBD1 (5 bases). Trimming removed 5 bases at V and 8 bases at J, with 12 bases between. This CDR3 is built from 12 residues. Germline V gene lookup returns CDR1 PRHDT and CDR2 FYEKMQ (reference sequence). In DNA, the CDR3 is TGTGCCAGCAGCCCACGTGGGGCAGAAGCTTTCTTT. Translated: CASSPRGAEAFF.